The clone carrying this TCR beta chain was detected only a few times. This sample is drawn from a study of Ad26.COV2.S vaccination and SARS-CoV-2 variants. Study-level background: By the intramuscular route, Ad26.COV2.S was given once, or twice 56 days apart.

Profiling relied on immunoSEQ multiplex PCR, and the TCRdb table lists in-frame clones only, not all of them. The sample lists around 450,000 clones, roughly nine tenths occurring once. The CDR3 runs to 18 residues. CDR1 LNHDA and CDR2 SQIVND come from the germline V gene (reference sequence). The junction had 16 bases not matched to a gene; V was cut back by 6 bases and J by 3 bases. Treatment meaning: some 19 received Ad26.COV2.S at low or high dose, single or two shots; roughly five received placebo; per-sample allocation not given. At day 63 after the first vaccine or placebo injection, samples were drawn. Ad26.COV2.S expressed prefusion-stabilized spike from the original Wuhan strain.

The gene calls are TRBV19 and TRBJ1-3; 8 positions agree with TRBD1. This clonotype was sampled from a person aged 18-65 years who received the Ad26.COV2.S COVID-19 vaccine or a placebo. The sequencing here drew on peripheral blood, taken in a trial of Ad26.COV2.S vaccine versus placebo. CDR3 DNA: TGTGCCAGTAGCATAATCGGACAGGGTTTGGTTTATGGAAACACCATATATTTT. Translated: CASSIIGQGLVYGNTIYF.